This T cell receptor (beta chain) was documented in a study of cytomegalovirus exposure and HLA in healthy donors (dated by TCRdb to the late 2010s). With regard to the full study: According to an earlier analysis of a few hundred of the donors, about 179 million T cells yielded approximately 120 million unique TCR beta sequences and about 300 Gb of sequence data. An early release that covered about 600 HLA-typed donors contained approximately 320 gigabases of sequencing data and some 87 million unique TCR sequences. Of the 350 to 450 genotyped donors, 81% fell in the genetic ancestry cluster associated with self-reported Caucasian donors. The study was designed to test whether signatures of past pathogen exposure could be identified by cataloging public T cell receptors. The T cell repertoires of some 670 subjects were profiled by immunosequencing and related to cytomegalovirus serostatus. Along with the approximately 700-subject first cohort, a separate validation cohort of over a hundred different subjects was used. The study combined high-throughput TCR immunosequencing, statistical association of individual TCRs with disease status, and machine learning to predict cytomegalovirus infection status. In a later analysis, previously published TCR beta repertoires from about 640 donors were re-analyzed and high-resolution HLA genotyping was added so that TCR occurrence patterns could be studied. Rather than using new phenotypic data, the later analysis identified candidate immune exposures from TCR beta sequences and from how often those sequences occurred across donors. An earlier analysis of more than 450 of the donors used high-throughput TCR beta sequencing to judge whether each TCR beta V gene segment behaved as functional or pseudogenic. Donor age, sex, ethnicity and CMV serostatus were compiled together with the repertoire data. A later genetic analysis took genome-wide SNP genotypes for about 55% of the 666 donors and used that subset as a discovery cohort. All discovery cohort repertoires had been generated on a single sequencing platform. Class I and class II HLA loci were covered by the typing at four-digit resolution. Typing coverage differed by locus: A, B, C, DRB1 and DQB1 were typed in about 629-630 donors, DQA1 in about 500, DPA1 in approximately 610, and DPB1 in just under 490. Several DR-DQ haplotypes were treated as single units for association and clustering because of strong linkage in the cohort. Among around 400 genotyped donors of the cohort, an average of about 220,000 unique TCR beta nucleotide sequences was sequenced per donor, of which 15% to 20% were non-productive.

Libraries were made using the immunoSEQ multiplex PCR assay. For the multiplex PCR, a mixture combining 60 forward primers for TCR Vbeta segments and 13 reverse primers for TCR Jbeta segments was used. Amplification of the CDR3 region of rearranged TCR beta genes was performed with a multiplex PCR assay on genomic DNA. The Illumina HiSeq System was used to sequence the amplified TCR beta libraries as 87-base-pair reads. Under the source paper's analysis protocol: In a later analysis, about 80 million unique TCR beta chains were counted across the approximately 670 repertoires, and roughly 10 million of these chains were shared by at least two donors. To remove PCR and sequencing errors, raw reads were error-corrected and collapsed into unique sequences using a nearest-neighbor algorithm that merged closely related sequences. V, D and J gene segments were assigned by aligning CDR3 sequences to IMGT reference sequences. For a sequence to be retained, at least a six-nucleotide match to both a V gene segment and a J gene segment was required. A rearrangement counted as productive if the CDR3 had no stop codons and remained in frame with V and J, and every other rearrangement counted as non-productive. Following IMGT convention, CDR3 was defined as the stretch from the second conserved V-encoded cysteine to the conserved J-encoded phenylalanine. Sequences without an unambiguous match to a single V gene segment were excluded from the earlier analysis of 587 of the donors. An earlier analysis of 587 of the donors called V segments functional above 56.7% productive rearrangements and segregating when the between-donor standard deviation exceeded 5%. To diagnose cytomegalovirus status from the catalog of TCR beta chain sequences, a statistical classification framework was built. V and J gene assignment, in a later analysis, came from comparing TCR nucleotide sequences with IMGT/GENE-DB human TR gene sequences. The TCRdist pipeline was used in a later analysis to assign CDR3 sequences and most-parsimonious VDJ recombination scenarios. A later analysis defined each TCR beta chain by its CDR3 amino acid sequence plus V-gene family, and excluded reads lacking a unique V-gene family. A later analysis removed several hundred highly shared, low-generation-probability nucleotide sequences to deal with suspected cross-contamination and a sequencing artifact. In a later analysis, a clonal expansion index was calculated for each public chain from normalized within-repertoire ranks of inferred template counts. In a later analysis, generation probabilities were computed with a VDJ recombination model fitted to out-of-frame rearrangements, and the resulting probabilities were checked against IGoR. A later analysis scored TCR-TCR, TCR-HLA and TCR-CMV co-occurrence with hypergeometric tests, applying a repertoire-size bias correction to TCR pairs. False discovery rates were estimated in a later analysis by permuting HLA or CMV assignments 20 times. In a later analysis, co-occurring TCRs were grouped with DBSCAN, and TCRdist sequence similarity was added when clustering was performed within HLA-allele-positive subsets. Co-occurrence clustering excluded repertoires with fewer than 30,000 or more than 120,000 public chains, plus five with anomalous nucleotide sharing. Drawn from immuneACCESS, this table holds only the in-frame rearrangements with V and J called that TCRdb kept. Clones are partly lost; checked studies trace under half to an unresolved V gene and leave the rest unexplained. The DNA was the basis for D and trimming; V, J and clone size are from that table. The sample includes about 180,000 clones, with 77% observed a single time. 3% to 4.5% of the sample is taken by the ten largest.

Worth noting for this clone: The clone's antigen remains unknown. Base qualities are missing; no much larger clone stands one base away.

The cohort comprised several hundred healthy bone marrow donors. All cohort members were sampled while nominally healthy, although unrecorded immune exposures were likely present. The donor tested CMV seropositive and was one of the 289 seropositive cohort members. Each donor provided a peripheral blood sample, and peripheral blood mononuclear cells were used for TCR beta sequencing. Genomic DNA was extracted from the blood cell samples with the Qiagen DNeasy Blood Extraction Kit. The investigation overall reported the following: The authors suggested that the approach could potentially be extended to other disease states and immunological phenotypes. Assigning TCR associations to individual alleles was difficult when HLA alleles, especially DR and DQ, strongly co-occurred. Correlated functional status among segregating V segments might be attributable to linkage disequilibrium, but an unknown experimental factor could not be ruled out. Cytomegalovirus status was reported to be diagnosed by the classifier with high specificity and sensitivity in both the original and validation cohorts. In a later analysis, HLA-associated TCR beta chains were found to be more clonally expanded and to have lower generation probabilities than equally common non-associated chains. Because counts were too low, about 18 rarely observed V segments, including chromosome 9 orphons, were excluded from the earlier analysis of some 540 of the donors. Because HLA typing was missing for some donors at each locus, association tests included only the typed subset. Roughly uniform sequencing depth across donors was assumed in presence/absence analyses, although this assumption may not hold. In a later analysis, TCR association rates were found to vary across HLA loci, with the most associated TCRs seen for DRB1 alleles and the fewest for HLA-C alleles. V-gene and J-gene trimming of TCR beta chains was associated with a missense DCLRE1C variant in a later genetic analysis, and the association was replicated in an independent cohort. A total of some 180 TCR beta chains were listed by the study as associated with cytomegalovirus. A later analysis associated 16,951 TCR beta sequences with specific HLA alleles at a false discovery rate of 0.05. A cluster of highly shared sequence variants was judged likely to represent a technical artifact of the sequencing pipeline. While some public TCRs were present in many individuals, most TCR sequences turned up only very rarely across donors. A later analysis found that most CMV-associated TCR beta chains appeared HLA-restricted, with HLA associations seemingly driven largely by CMV exposure. In an earlier analysis of around 600 of the donors, most TCR beta V segments appeared in productive rearrangements about 87% or about 30% of the time, broadly matching IMGT annotations. A further reported finding was that TCR beta sequences accurately predicted the HLA-A and HLA-B alleles for most subjects in the first cohort. Several of the top co-occurrence clusters appeared to be linked to parvovirus B19, influenza, CMV and Epstein-Barr virus, according to a later analysis. Immune exposure information for the cohort was limited to CMV serostatus. According to a later genetic analysis, donors in an Asian-associated ancestry cluster had fewer N-insertions in productive TCRs than the roughly 700-donor mean. In vitro tests confirmed that three of the cytomegalovirus-associated TCR beta chains recognize cytomegalovirus antigens. Only TCR beta chains were sequenced in this cohort, and the absence of alpha or paired-chain data limited detectable features.

The specimen sequenced was PBMCs. This clonotype originated in a woman aged 55-69 years in good health and CMV-seropositive.

CDR3 reads: CASSWDRVDGPREQYF. The sequenced DNA is TGTGCCAGCTCGTGGGACAGGGTGGATGGGCCCAGGGAGCAGTACTTC. The chain couples TRBV27 to TRBJ2-7, with 9 central nucleotides matching TRBD1. V has 8 bases trimmed and J has 7 bases trimmed; junction bases matching no gene number 18. Based on the germline V gene (reference sequence), the CDR1 and CDR2 sequences are MNHEY and SMNVEV. From cysteine to phenylalanine, the CDR3 is 16 amino acids long. Only the CDR3 DNA is retained, 48 bases long and in frame from the first base.